The 29 T cell receptor beta chains below were found in one sample sequenced in a study of blood T cell repertoires in COVID-19. Libraries were prepared by immunoSEQ multiplex PCR; TCRdb keeps only in-frame clonotypes and omits some of them. Here the sample spans some 120,000 clones, 55% to 70% being singletons. Sequencing was carried out using peripheral blood. The source is a woman in her seventies with acute or convalescent COVID-19.

The chain has TRBV5-4 and TRBJ2-1; the match to TRBD2 covers 15 bases. Germline V CDR1 and CDR2: SGHNT, YYREEE (reference sequence). V was pared by 4 bases and J by 4 bases, with 6 bases of the junction left unmatched. CDR3 length: 17 residues. CDR3 sequence reads: CASSPMGTSGRYNEQFF. In DNA form, the CDR3 reads TGTGCCAGCAGCCCGATGGGGACTAGCGGGAGGTACAATGAGCAGTTCTTC.

V gene TRBV27 combines with J gene TRBJ1-5; TRBD1 might be the D (6 bases). Per the germline V gene, CDR1 is MNHEY and CDR2 is SMNVEV (reference sequence). The CDR3 runs to 15 residues. The V end was cut by 4 bases, the J end by 0 bases, with 10 bases between. CDR3 loop: CASSSDSFSNQPQHF. The CDR3, as DNA: TGTGCCAGCAGTTCGGACAGCTTTAGCAATCAGCCCCAGCATTTT.

This chain connects TRBV3-1 (or the pseudogene TRBV3-2) to TRBJ2-7, with D maybe TRBD1 (5 bases). CDR3 size: 14 residues. V lost 0 bases to trimming and J lost 9 bases, with 15 bases between them. The germline V gene encodes CDR1 LGHDT and CDR2 YNNKEL (reference sequence). The DNA of the CDR3 is TGTGCCAGCAGCCAAGATGGTTCCAGGGTCTTGCAGTACTTC. This gives the protein CASSQDGSRVLQYF.

The chain joins TRBV7-9 to TRBJ2-4, with 11 bases aligning to TRBD2. The junction had 4 bases not matched to a gene; V was cut back by 5 bases and J by 4 bases. Germline V gives CDR1 SEHNR, CDR2 FQNEAQ (reference sequence). The CDR3 sequence is 15 residues long. CDR3 residues: CASSLVAGGKNIQYF. The CDR3 coding sequence is TGTGCCAGCAGCCTTGTAGCGGGAGGGAAAAACATTCAGTACTTC.

J is TRBJ2-7 and V is TRBV5-6; 7 nucleotides match TRBD1. Unmatched junction bases numbered 13, after V lost 4 bases and J lost 3 bases. The germline CDR1 and CDR2 sequences are SGHDT and YYEEEE. The CDR3 has 16 amino acids. For the CDR3, the DNA is TGTGCCAGCAGCCCCGCCCGACAGGGCCTTCTCTACGAGCAGTACTTC. Translation gives CASSPARQGLLYEQYF.

The J gene is TRBJ2-3, the V gene TRBV4-3; 7 nucleotides match TRBD2. The CDR3 runs 14 residues. J gave up 6 bases and V 1 base, and 4 bases lay outside the gene matches. In germline, CDR1 is LGHNA, CDR2 YSLEER. The CDR3 bases are TGCGCCAGCAGCCAAGCGGGGGGTCCCGATACGCAGTATTTT. Amino acids: CASSQAGGPDTQYF.

The CDR3 bases are TGTGCCAGCAGTGTAGGACAGGGTGATATCACAGATACGCAGTATTTT. Protein sequence: CASSVGQGDITDTQYF. V is TRBV2 and J is TRBJ2-3, with 8 bases aligning to TRBD1. Germline-derived CDR1 and CDR2 are SNHLY and FYNNEI. CDR3 length: 16 amino acids. The V and J ends lost 4 bases and 2 bases, in that order; junction bases with no gene match: 8.

This clone has at least ten counts. V and J are TRBV7-6 and TRBJ2-1, with 14 bases identical to TRBD2. With 3 bases clipped from V and 3 bases from J, the junction kept 1 base outside the gene matches. CDR3 length: 16 amino acids. CDR1 and CDR2 from the germline V gene are SGHVS and FNYEAQ. CDR3 region: CASSLGLAGDYNEQFF. The CDR3 region has the DNA TGTGCCAGCAGCTTGGGACTAGCGGGGGACTACAATGAGCAGTTCTTC.

This clone showed up many times. The V call is TRBV3-1 (or the pseudogene TRBV3-2), the J call TRBJ2-7, with 15 bases fitting TRBD2. The CDR3 is 18 amino acids. The germline V gene has CDR1 LGHDT and CDR2 YNNKEL (reference sequence). V dropped 3 bases and J dropped 0; count of bases not matched to a gene: 6. The CDR3 reads CASSHAGTSGRNSYEQYF. Here the CDR3 DNA reads TGTGCCAGCAGCCACGCCGGGACTAGCGGGAGGAACTCCTACGAGCAGTACTTC.

This clone has just a few counts. The rearrangement joins TRBV18 to TRBJ2-7, with 7 bases matching TRBD1. CDR1 KGHSH and CDR2 LQKENI come from the germline V gene. The V segment lost 4 bases and the J segment 0 bases; nucleotides outside the gene matches: 0. The CDR3 is 13 amino acids. CDR3 region: CASSRDSSYEQYF. CDR3 DNA sequence: TGTGCCAGCTCACGGGACAGCTCCTACGAGCAGTACTTC.

The V and J genes are TRBV6-2 or TRBV6-3 and TRBJ1-1; perhaps TRBD1 as D (6 bases). CDR3 size: 14 residues. Trimming took off 6 bases at V and 6 bases at J, with 17 bases between the two ends. Germline V gene sequence: CDR1 MNHEY, CDR2 SVGEGT. CDR3 residues: CASSPTPPGAEAFF. In DNA form, the CDR3 reads TGTGCCAGCAGCCCAACCCCGCCAGGGGCTGAAGCTTTCTTT.

CDR3 in DNA: TGTGCCATCAGTGAGTTAAATGTGGGACAGGGGAGGAGATATGGCTACACCTTC. It codes for CAISELNVGQGRRYGYTF. V gene TRBV10-3 combines with J gene TRBJ1-2; the match to TRBD1 covers 10 bases. CDR1 is ENHRY and CDR2 is SYGVKD in the germline V gene. CDR3 length equals 18 residues. With V trimmed by 1 base and J by 5 bases, 13 bases remained unmatched.

This clone was seen a handful of times. V gene TRBV10-3 combines with J gene TRBJ1-2; the D gene is possibly TRBD1 (6 bases). The CDR3 totals 14 residues. Germline-derived CDR1 and CDR2 are ENHRY and SYGVKD. Trimming left V 7 bases short and J 6 bases short, with 18 bases between. CDR3 sequence reads: CAINPNRDRHGYTF. DNA for the CDR3: TGTGCCATCAACCCGAACAGGGACCGCCATGGCTACACCTTC.

This clone has a handful of counts. This chain connects TRBV11-3 to TRBJ2-5, with 10 bases fitting TRBD2. J was trimmed by 3 bases and V by 1 base; bases with no gene match: 2. The CDR3 covers 15 residues. Per germline, CDR1 SGHNT and CDR2 YENEEA. The CDR3 is CASSLGTSGKETQYF. Written as DNA, the CDR3 is TGTGCCAGCAGCTTAGGGACTAGCGGAAAAGAGACCCAGTACTTC.

The chain recombines TRBV29-1 with TRBJ2-4; tentative D call: TRBD2 (5 bases). The V end was cut by 5 bases, the J end by 8 bases, with 16 bases between. The length of the CDR3 is 13 residues. Germline V gives CDR1 SQVTM, CDR2 ANQGSEA. CDR3 DNA: TGCAGCGTTTCGTTCGGACTTGAGGACATTCAGTACTTC. This codes for CSVSFGLEDIQYF.

Here the CDR3 reads CASSGTANTGELFF. DNA for the CDR3: TGTGCCAGCAGTGGGACAGCGAACACCGGGGAGCTGTTTTTT. This chain joins TRBV2 and TRBJ2-2, with a possible D match to TRBD1 (6 bases). From germline, CDR1 is SNHLY and CDR2 FYNNEI. This CDR3 has 14 amino acids. The V and J ends lost 4 bases and 0 bases respectively, with 6 bases between them.

Only a few counts were recorded for this clone. The chain is built from TRBV4-2 and TRBJ2-7, with D possibly TRBD1 on 5 matching bases. The V and J ends lost 0 bases and 5 bases respectively, with 17 bases between them. This CDR3 is built from 16 residues. Germline CDR1 and CDR2: LGHNA and YNFKEQ. Here the CDR3 DNA reads TGTGCCAGCAGCCAAGATGCCCATGACAGAGGAGACGAGCAGTACTTC. Translated, it gives CASSQDAHDRGDEQYF.

At least ten counts were recorded for this clone. The CDR3 DNA follows: TGCGCCAGCAGCCGGGACAGGGCCAATGAAAAACTGTTTTTT. This encodes CASSRDRANEKLFF. This chain connects TRBV4-1 to TRBJ1-4; 9 bases agree with TRBD1. This CDR3 comprises 14 residues. Germline V CDR1 and CDR2: MGHRA, YSYEKL. J lost 5 bases, V lost 4 bases, and 2 bases had no gene match.

J is TRBJ2-2 and V is TRBV5-1, with 16 bases lining up with TRBD2. The CDR3 runs 15 residues. The ends lost 4 bases at V and 11 bases at J; junction bases unmatched: 5. Germline V gene lookup returns CDR1 SGHRS and CDR2 YFSETQ. The CDR3 region has the DNA TGCGCCAGCAGCCCCGGGACTAGCGGGAGGGGTGAGCTGTTTTTT. Translating gives CASSPGTSGRGELFF.

This clone has more than one count but fewer than ten. V and J are TRBV28 and TRBJ2-7; 8 bases fit TRBD1. Germline-derived CDR1 and CDR2 are MDHEN and SYDVKM. The CDR3 has 12 residues. With V trimmed by 5 bases and J by 8 bases, 5 bases remained unmatched. The CDR3 region has the DNA TGTGCCAGCAGTCTTGGACAGGGCCAGCAGTACTTC. Protein sequence: CASSLGQGQQYF.

The chain joins TRBV6-2 or TRBV6-3 to TRBJ1-6; TRBD1 agrees at 9 bases. CDR1 is MNHEY and CDR2 is SVGEGT in the germline V gene. V shed 6 bases and J 7 bases; nucleotides not matched to a gene: 7. CDR3 length: 15 residues. The CDR3 protein is CASSRLTGGNSPLHF. The CDR3 DNA sequence: TGTGCCAGCAGCCGATTGACAGGGGGGAATTCACCCCTCCACTTT.

This sequence joins TRBV7-9 and TRBJ2-1; 9 bases are a match to TRBD1. The CDR3 is 16 amino acids. Germline V lookup: CDR1 SEHNR, CDR2 FQNEAQ (reference sequence). The V gene end was trimmed by 1 base and the J gene end by 9 bases; junction bases not matched to a gene: 10. CDR3: CASSLGSGTGLSEQFF. As DNA, the CDR3 is TGTGCCAGCAGCTTAGGATCCGGGACAGGGTTAAGTGAGCAGTTCTTC.

This chain uses TRBV5-1 with TRBJ1-1; the D gene is possibly TRBD1 (5 bases). The CDR3 has 14 amino acids. Between the trimmed V and J ends, which lost 1 base and 5 bases, there was a span of 12 bases. Germline V gene sequence: CDR1 SGHRS, CDR2 YFSETQ. Here the CDR3 DNA reads TGCGCCAGCAGCTTGTGGGGGGACTCTACTGAAGCTTTCTTT. Protein product: CASSLWGDSTEAFF.

V gene TRBV5-6 combines with J gene TRBJ2-3; TRBD2 aligns across 7 bases. Germline V gene data show CDR1 as SGHDT and CDR2 as YYEEEE. The CDR3 contains 15 residues. V lost 2 bases to trimming and J lost 5 bases; unmatched junction nucleotides: 8. In DNA, the CDR3 is TGTGCCAGCAGCTTACAAGCGGGGTCCGGAGATACGCAGTATTTT. It encodes CASSLQAGSGDTQYF.

Judged by abundance, this clone is medium-sized. This chain links TRBV24-1 with TRBJ2-7; D is possibly TRBD1 (6 bases). Per germline, CDR1 KGHDR and CDR2 SFDVKD. This CDR3 contains 18 residues. The V and J ends lost 4 bases and 5 bases respectively, with 26 bases between them. CDR3 bases: TGTGCCACCAGTGACCCCCGGGCTTACAGGGAACATATCCACGAGCAGTACTTC. Encoded protein: CATSDPRAYREHIHEQYF.

This clone was seen more than once but under ten times. The J gene is TRBJ2-2, the V gene TRBV3-1 (or the pseudogene TRBV3-2); 8 bases are a match to TRBD2. This CDR3 is built from 14 residues. V lost 6 bases and J lost 5; bases outside the gene matches: 5. CDR1 and CDR2 (germline): LGHDT, YNNKEL (reference sequence). The chain's CDR3 is CASRGLGETGELFF. CDR3 bases: TGTGCCAGCAGGGGACTAGGGGAAACCGGGGAGCTGTTTTTT.

This clone was counted a few times. The V gene is TRBV27, the J gene TRBJ2-2; 15 bases align to TRBD2. Trimming at V came to 5 bases and at J to 7 bases, leaving 20 bases not matched to a gene. In germline, CDR1 is MNHEY, CDR2 SMNVEV (reference sequence). The CDR3 consists of 21 residues. The CDR3 reads CASSAPRGVGLAGGPIGELFF. CDR3 coding DNA: TGTGCCAGCAGTGCCCCGAGGGGGGTCGGACTAGCGGGAGGGCCCATCGGGGAGCTGTTTTTT.

The chain employs TRBV14 and TRBJ2-7; the D gene is possibly TRBD2 (6 bases). V was trimmed by 1 base and J by 2 bases, leaving 12 bases between them. CDR1 is SGHDN, CDR2 FVKESK, per germline. This CDR3 region has 15 residues. Written as DNA, the CDR3 is TGTGCCAGCAGCCAAGGACGGCGGGGCGCCTACGAGCAGTACTTC. This translates into CASSQGRRGAYEQYF.

V is TRBV10-3 and J is TRBJ2-5; TRBD1 matches at 8 bases. This CDR3 is built from 16 residues. V was clipped by 0 bases and J by 5 bases; unmatched bases: 8. Germline V gene lookup returns CDR1 ENHRY and CDR2 SYGVKD. This CDR3 reads CAISESPDRVGETQYF. In nucleotides, the CDR3 is TGTGCCATCAGTGAGTCGCCGGACAGGGTAGGGGAGACCCAGTACTTC.